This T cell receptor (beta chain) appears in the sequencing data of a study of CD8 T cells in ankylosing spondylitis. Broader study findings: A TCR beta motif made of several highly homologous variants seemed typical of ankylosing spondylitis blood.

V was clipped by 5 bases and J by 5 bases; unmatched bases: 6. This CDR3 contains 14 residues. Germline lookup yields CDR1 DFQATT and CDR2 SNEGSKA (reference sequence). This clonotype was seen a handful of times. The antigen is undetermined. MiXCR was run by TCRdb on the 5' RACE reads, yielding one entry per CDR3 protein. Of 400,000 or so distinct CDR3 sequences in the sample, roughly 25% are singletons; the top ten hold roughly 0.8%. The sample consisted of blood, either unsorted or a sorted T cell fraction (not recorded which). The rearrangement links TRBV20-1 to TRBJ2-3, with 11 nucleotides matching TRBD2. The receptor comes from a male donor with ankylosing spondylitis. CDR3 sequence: CSAPSGRRLDTQYF. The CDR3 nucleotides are TGCAGTGCTCCTAGCGGGAGGAGGTTAGATACGCAGTATTTT.